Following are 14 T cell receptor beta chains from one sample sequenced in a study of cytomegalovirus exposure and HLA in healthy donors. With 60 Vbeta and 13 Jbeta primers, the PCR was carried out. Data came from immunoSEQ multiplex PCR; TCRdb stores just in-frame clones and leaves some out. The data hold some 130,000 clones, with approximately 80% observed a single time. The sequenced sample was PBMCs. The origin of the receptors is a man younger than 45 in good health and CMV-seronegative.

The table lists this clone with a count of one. The CDR3: CASSQVTKREPAFF. The DNA for the CDR3 is TGCGCCAGCAGCCAAGTCACAAAACGGGAGCCCGCGTTCTTC. The chain is built from TRBV4-1 and TRBJ2-1; TRBD2 might be the D (6 bases). Germline V CDR1 and CDR2: MGHRA, YSYEKL. The CDR3 extends over 14 amino acids. V was shortened by 1 base and J by 15 bases, with 19 bases between the two germline ends.

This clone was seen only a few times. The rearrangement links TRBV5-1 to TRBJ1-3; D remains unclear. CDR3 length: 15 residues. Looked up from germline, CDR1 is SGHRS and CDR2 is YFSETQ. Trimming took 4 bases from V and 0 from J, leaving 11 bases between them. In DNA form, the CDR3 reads TGCGCCAGCAGCCCCGACAAATCCTCTGGAAACACCATATATTTT. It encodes CASSPDKSSGNTIYF.

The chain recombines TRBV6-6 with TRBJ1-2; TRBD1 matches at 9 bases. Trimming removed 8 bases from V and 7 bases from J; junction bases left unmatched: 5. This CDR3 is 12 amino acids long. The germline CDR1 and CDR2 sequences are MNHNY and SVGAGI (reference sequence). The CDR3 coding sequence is TGTGCCAGCGACAGGGGGAGAGGTGGCTACACCTTC. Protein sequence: CASDRGRGGYTF.

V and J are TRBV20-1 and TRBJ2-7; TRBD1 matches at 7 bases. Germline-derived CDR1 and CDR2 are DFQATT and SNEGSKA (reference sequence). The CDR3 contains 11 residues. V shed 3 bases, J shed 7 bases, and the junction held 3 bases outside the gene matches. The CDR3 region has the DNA TGCAGTGCTAGCCAGACAGGGGAGCAGTACTTC. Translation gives CSASQTGEQYF.

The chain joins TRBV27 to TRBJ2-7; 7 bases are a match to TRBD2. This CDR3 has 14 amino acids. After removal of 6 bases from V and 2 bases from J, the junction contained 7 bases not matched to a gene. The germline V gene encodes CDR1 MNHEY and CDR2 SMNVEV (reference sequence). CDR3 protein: CASSRTGGPYEQYF. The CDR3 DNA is TGTGCCAGCAGCCGGACGGGAGGACCCTACGAGCAGTACTTC.

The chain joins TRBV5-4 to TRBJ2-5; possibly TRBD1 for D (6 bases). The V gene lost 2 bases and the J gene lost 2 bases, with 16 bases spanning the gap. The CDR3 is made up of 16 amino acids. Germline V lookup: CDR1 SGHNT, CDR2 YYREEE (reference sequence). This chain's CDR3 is CASSFSLLQGQETQYF. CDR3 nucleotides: TGTGCCAGCAGCTTCAGCCTTTTACAGGGACAAGAGACCCAGTACTTC.

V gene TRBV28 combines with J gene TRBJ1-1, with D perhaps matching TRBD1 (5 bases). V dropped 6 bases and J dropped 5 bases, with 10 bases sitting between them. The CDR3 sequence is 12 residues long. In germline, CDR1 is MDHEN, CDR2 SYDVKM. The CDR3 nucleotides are TGTGCCAGCAGGGGGCGGAGTACTGAAGCTTTCTTT. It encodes CASRGRSTEAFF.

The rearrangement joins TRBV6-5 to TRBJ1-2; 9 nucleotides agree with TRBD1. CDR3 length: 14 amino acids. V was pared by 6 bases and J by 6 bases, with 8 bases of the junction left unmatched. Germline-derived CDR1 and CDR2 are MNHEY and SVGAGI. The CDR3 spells CASSSGQGRDGYTF. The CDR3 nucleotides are TGTGCCAGCAGCTCGGGACAGGGAAGAGATGGCTACACCTTC.

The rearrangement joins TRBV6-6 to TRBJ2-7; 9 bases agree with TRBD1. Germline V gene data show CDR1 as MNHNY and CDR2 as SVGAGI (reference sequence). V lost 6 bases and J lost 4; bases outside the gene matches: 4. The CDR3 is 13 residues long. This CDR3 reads CASRGTGFYEQYF. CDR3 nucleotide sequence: TGTGCCAGCAGAGGGACAGGGTTTTACGAGCAGTACTTC.

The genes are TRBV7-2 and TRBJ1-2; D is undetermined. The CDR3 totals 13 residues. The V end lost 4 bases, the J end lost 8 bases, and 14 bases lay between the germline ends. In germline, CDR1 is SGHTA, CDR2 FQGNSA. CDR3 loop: CASSSQRQRGYTF. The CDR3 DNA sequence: TGTGCCAGCAGCTCTCAAAGGCAGCGAGGCTACACCTTC.

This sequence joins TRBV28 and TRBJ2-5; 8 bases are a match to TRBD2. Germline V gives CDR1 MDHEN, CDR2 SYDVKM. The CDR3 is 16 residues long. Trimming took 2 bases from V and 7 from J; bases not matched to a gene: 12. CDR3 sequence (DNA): TGTGCCAGCAGTTTAGGGGGTAGCGGGGCCAGGGGGACCCAGTACTTC. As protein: CASSLGGSGARGTQYF. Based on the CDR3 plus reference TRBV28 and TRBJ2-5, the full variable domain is DVKVTQSSRYLVKRTGEKVFLECVQDMDHENMFWYRQDPGLGLRLIYFSYDVKMKEKGDIPEGYSVSREKKERFSLILESASTNQTSMYLCASSLGGSGARGTQYFGPGTRLLVL.

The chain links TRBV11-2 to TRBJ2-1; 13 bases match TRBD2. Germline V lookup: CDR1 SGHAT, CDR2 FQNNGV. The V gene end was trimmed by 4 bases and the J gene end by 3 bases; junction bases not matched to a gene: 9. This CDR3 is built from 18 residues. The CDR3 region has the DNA TGTGCCAGCAGCTCCAGTCCGGGGACTAGCGGGAACTACAATGAGCAGTTCTTC. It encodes CASSSSPGTSGNYNEQFF.

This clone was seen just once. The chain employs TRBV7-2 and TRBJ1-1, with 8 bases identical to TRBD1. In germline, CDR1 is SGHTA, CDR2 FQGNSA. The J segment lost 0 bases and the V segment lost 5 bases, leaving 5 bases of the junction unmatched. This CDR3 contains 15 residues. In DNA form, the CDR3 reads TGTGCCAGCAGCACGCAGGGGGCTGTGAACACTGAAGCTTTCTTT. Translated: CASSTQGAVNTEAFF.

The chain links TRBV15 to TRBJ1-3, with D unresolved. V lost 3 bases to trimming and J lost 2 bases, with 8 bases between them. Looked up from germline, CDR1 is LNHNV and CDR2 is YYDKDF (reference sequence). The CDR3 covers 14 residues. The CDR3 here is CATSSKGAGNTIYF. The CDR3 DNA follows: TGTGCCACCAGCAGCAAGGGAGCTGGAAACACCATATATTTT.